This TCR beta chain comes out of a study of blood T cell repertoires in COVID-19 (dated by TCRdb to about 2020). With respect to the entire study: Samples covering the acute and convalescent phases of COVID-19 were provided by collaborators in the United States, Italy and Spain. Subjects who had been exposed to COVID-19, were actively infected with it, or had recovered from it provided the deeply sampled blood TCRbeta repertoires that made up the dataset. HLA class I and class II types, where available, came from metadata supplied by the sample provider rather than from assay-based typing. The samples were drawn from the first 160 participants of the ongoing ImmuneRACE study and from 1,254 subjects provided by 6 global collaborators. Sample metadata almost always included a de-identified subject ID, COVID-19 status, age in years and sex. A freely available public database, intended as a resource for researchers studying the immune response to SARS-CoV-2, is where the repertoires were released. The prospective study material was composed of cDNA or gDNA derived from T cells, B-cell-depleted T cells, or PBMCs.

Via the germline V gene, CDR1 is KGHSH and CDR2 LQKENI. Including the terminal cysteine and phenylalanine, the CDR3 comprises 15 residues. The read is trimmed to its CDR3 DNA, 45 bases read in frame from base 1. V and J are truncated by 3 bases and 2 bases respectively, leaving an intervening sequence of 13 bases. Study-level results and caveats: The quantity of clinical and demographic metadata differed by source and by participant and was supplied without curation.

Each collaborating institution followed its own protocols to collect whole blood in K2EDTA tubes. Collaborator samples were shipped for TCRbeta analysis as frozen whole blood, isolated PBMCs, or DNA extracted from either sample type. TCRbeta CDR3 regions were amplified from genomic DNA using the immunoSEQ Assay, a bias-controlled multiplex PCR. In the original analysis: Within the assay, amplification of reference gene primers was used to estimate how many nucleated cells each sample contained. Sequence reads were collapsed and filtered to measure the absolute abundance of every unique TCRbeta CDR3 rearrangement. For each sample, productive Simpson clonality was calculated by taking the square root of Simpson's diversity index across productive rearrangements. This is the immuneACCESS table as TCRdb keeps it, with only in-frame sequences that have V and J called. A part of the clones is gone; compared with another copy, unresolved V genes explain less than half, and the rest is unexplained. From that table come the V and J calls and clone size; the DNA was used to work out D and trimming. Counted in this sample were some 180,000 clones; around 80% of them appeared once. Approximately 6.9% of the sample belongs to the ten largest clones.

A word on this clone: This clone's antigen is unknown. The sample holds no much larger clone one base away, and base qualities are not on file.

The V and J genes are TRBV18 and TRBJ1-2; TRBD1 is a possible D gene, resting on 6 matching bases. This TCR was sampled from a man aged 55-75 years with acute or convalescent COVID-19. Sample: peripheral blood. CDR3 region: CASSPKRTVNYGYTF. The nucleotides are TGTGCCAGCTCACCGAAAAGGACAGTAAACTATGGCTACACCTTC.